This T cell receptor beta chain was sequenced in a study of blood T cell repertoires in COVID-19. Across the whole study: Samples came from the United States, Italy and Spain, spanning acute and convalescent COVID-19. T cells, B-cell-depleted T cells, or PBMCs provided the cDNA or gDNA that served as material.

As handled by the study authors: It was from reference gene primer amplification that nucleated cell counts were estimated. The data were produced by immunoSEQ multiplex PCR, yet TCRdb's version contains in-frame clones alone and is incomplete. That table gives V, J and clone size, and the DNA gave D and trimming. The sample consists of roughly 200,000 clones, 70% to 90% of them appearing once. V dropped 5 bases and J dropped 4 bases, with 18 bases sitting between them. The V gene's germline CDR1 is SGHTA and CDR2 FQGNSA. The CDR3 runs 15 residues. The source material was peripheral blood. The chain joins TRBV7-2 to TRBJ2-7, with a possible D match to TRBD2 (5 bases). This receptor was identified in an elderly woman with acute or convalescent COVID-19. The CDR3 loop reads CASSPTPTPGYEQYF. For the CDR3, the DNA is TGTGCCAGCAGCCCCACCCCGACCCCGGGGTACGAGCAGTACTTC.